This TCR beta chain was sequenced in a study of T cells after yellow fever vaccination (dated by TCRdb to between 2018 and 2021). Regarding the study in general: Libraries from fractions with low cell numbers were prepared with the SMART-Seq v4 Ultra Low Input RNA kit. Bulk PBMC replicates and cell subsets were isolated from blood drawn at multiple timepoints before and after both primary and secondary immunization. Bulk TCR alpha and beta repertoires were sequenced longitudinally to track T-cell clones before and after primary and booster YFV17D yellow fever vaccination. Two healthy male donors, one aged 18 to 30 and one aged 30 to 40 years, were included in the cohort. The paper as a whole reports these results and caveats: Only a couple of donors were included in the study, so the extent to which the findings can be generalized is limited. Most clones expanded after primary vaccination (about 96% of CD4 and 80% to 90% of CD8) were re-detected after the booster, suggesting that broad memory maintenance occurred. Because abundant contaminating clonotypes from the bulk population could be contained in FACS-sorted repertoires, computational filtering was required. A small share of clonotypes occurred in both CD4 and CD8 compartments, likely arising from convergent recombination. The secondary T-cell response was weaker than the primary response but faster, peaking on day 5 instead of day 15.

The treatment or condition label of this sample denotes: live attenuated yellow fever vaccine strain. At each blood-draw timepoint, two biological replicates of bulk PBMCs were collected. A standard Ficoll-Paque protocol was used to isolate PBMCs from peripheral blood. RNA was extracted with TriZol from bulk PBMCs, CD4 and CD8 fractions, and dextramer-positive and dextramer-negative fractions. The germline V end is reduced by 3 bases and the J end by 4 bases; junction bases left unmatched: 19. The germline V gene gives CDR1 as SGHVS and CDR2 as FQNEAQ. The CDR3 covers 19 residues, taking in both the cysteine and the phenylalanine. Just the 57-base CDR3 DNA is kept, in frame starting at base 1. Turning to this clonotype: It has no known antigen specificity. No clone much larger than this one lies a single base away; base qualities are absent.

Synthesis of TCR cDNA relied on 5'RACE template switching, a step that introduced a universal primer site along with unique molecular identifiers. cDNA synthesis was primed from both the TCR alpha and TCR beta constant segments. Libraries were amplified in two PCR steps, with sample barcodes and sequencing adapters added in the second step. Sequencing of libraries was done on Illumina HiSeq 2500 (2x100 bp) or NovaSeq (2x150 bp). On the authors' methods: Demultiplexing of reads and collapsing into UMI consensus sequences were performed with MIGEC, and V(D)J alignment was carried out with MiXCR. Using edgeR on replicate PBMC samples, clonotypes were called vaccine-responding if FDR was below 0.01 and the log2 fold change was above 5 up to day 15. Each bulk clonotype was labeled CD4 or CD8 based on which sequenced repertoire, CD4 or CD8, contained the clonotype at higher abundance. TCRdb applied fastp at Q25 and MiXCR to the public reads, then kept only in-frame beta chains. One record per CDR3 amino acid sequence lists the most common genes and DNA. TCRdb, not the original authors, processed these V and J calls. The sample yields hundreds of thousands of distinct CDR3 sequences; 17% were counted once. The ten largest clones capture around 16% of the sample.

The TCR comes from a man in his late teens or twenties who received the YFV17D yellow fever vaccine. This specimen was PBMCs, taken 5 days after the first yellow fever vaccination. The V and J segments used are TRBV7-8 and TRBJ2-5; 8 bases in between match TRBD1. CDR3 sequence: CASSFTGRGRKGILETQYF. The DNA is TGTGCCAGCAGCTTTACAGGCAGGGGGCGGAAGGGTATCCTAGAGACCCAGTACTTC.